This is a list of T cell receptor beta chains from one sample in a study of shared clonotypes between healthy human individuals. Assay: immunoSEQ multiplex PCR; the TCRdb copy retains only in-frame clones and omits some. The profile shows around 2,100,000 clones, 85% to 95% of them singletons. Sequencing was carried out using naive CD8+ T cells sorted from blood. Every receptor here comes from a man aged 18 to 35 in good health. The CDR3 runs from the conserved cysteine through the conserved F or W. The D gene is left open where the match is weak. Not every row has a clone size; where given, it reads once, few, many or a size class.

CDR3,DNA,D,size,J,V,length
CASSDTKDTQYF,TGTGCCAGCAGTGATACCAAAGATACGCAGTATTTT,-,-,TRBJ2-3,TRBV9,12
CASSILAGYNEQFF,TGTGCCAGTAGTATCCTAGCAGGGTATAATGAGCAGTTCTTC,-,-,TRBJ2-1,TRBV19,14
CASSVGYREETQYF,TGTGCCAGCAGCGTAGGGTACAGGGAAGAGACCCAGTACTTC,-,once,TRBJ2-5,TRBV9,14
CASSLSRGSYNEQFF,TGTGCCAGCAGCTTATCGAGGGGTAGCTACAATGAGCAGTTCTTC,-,-,TRBJ2-1,TRBV13,15
CASQDTTSYEQYF,TGTGCCAGCCAGGACACTACTTCCTACGAGCAGTACTTC,-,-,TRBJ2-7,TRBV7-8,13
CASSFGQGNQPQHF,TGTGCCAGCAGCTTTGGCCAGGGCAATCAGCCCCAGCATTTT,-,-,TRBJ1-5,TRBV7-9,14
CASSEGAGQETQYF,TGTGCCAGCAGCGAGGGAGCGGGTCAAGAGACCCAGTACTTC,-,-,TRBJ2-5,TRBV9,14
CASSPLGQNQETQYF,TGTGCCAGCAGTCCTTTGGGACAGAATCAAGAGACCCAGTACTTC,TRBD1,-,TRBJ2-5,TRBV6-5,15
CASSQLRSTEAFF,TGCGCCAGCAGCCAACTCCGTTCTACTGAAGCTTTCTTT,-,once,TRBJ1-1,TRBV4-1,13
CASSPGGGLEQYF,TGCGCCAGCAGCCCCGGCGGGGGGCTCGAGCAGTACTTC,TRBD2,-,TRBJ2-7,TRBV5-1,13
CASSSTGSPTPYEQYF,TGTGCCAGCAGCTCCACCGGATCCCCCACGCCCTACGAGCAGTACTTC,-,few,TRBJ2-7,TRBV7-9,16
CASSPTIADTQYF,TGTGCCAGCAGTCCGACGATCGCAGATACGCAGTATTTT,-,-,TRBJ2-3,TRBV5-6,13
CASSQGDIPYEQYF,TGCGCCAGCAGCCAAGGGGACATCCCCTACGAGCAGTACTTC,-,-,TRBJ2-7,TRBV4-3,14
CASRTAGSGNTIYF,TGTGCCAGCAGAACAGCCGGCTCTGGAAACACCATATATTTT,-,-,TRBJ1-3,TRBV28,14
CASSLEDTGELFF,TGCGCCAGCAGCTTAGAGGATACCGGGGAGCTGTTTTTT,-,-,TRBJ2-2,TRBV5-1,13
CASSLAGEGVYNEQFF,TGTGCCAGCAGCTTGGCTGGGGAAGGGGTCTACAATGAGCAGTTCTTC,-,-,TRBJ2-1,TRBV5-6,16
CASSRSGQPNQPQHF,TGTGCCAGCAGTCGTTCTGGACAGCCGAATCAGCCCCAGCATTTT,-,-,TRBJ1-5,TRBV28,15
CASTNLASHNEQFF,TGTGCCAGCACGAACCTGGCTAGCCACAATGAGCAGTTCTTC,-,-,TRBJ2-1,TRBV13,14
CASSLEGSSYNEQFF,TGCGCCAGCAGCTTGGAGGGGAGCTCCTACAATGAGCAGTTCTTC,-,-,TRBJ2-1,TRBV5-1,15
CASSWGPGGQQFF,TGTGCCAGCAGCTGGGGCCCAGGGGGGCAGCAGTTCTTC,-,-,TRBJ2-1,TRBV5-4,13
CASRSEGGWGETQYF,TGTGCCAGCAGATCAGAAGGGGGGTGGGGAGAGACCCAGTACTTC,-,-,TRBJ2-5,TRBV6-1,15
CAIRETSGSGNEQFF,TGTGCCATCAGAGAGACTAGCGGGAGTGGCAATGAGCAGTTCTTC,TRBD2,-,TRBJ2-1,TRBV10-3,15
CASSADRGFQPQHF,TGTGCCAGCAGCGCCGACAGGGGGTTTCAGCCCCAGCATTTT,TRBD1,-,TRBJ1-5,TRBV7-2,14
CASSYSQGTYGYTF,TGTGCCAGCAGTTACTCGCAGGGTACCTATGGCTACACCTTC,-,-,TRBJ1-2,TRBV6-5,14
CASSLYRDIFLYEQYF,TGTGCCAGCAGTTTATATCGGGACATCTTCCTTTACGAGCAGTACTTC,-,-,TRBJ2-7,TRBV28,16
CASGASAGYGYTF,TGTGCCAGCGGAGCTTCGGCAGGCTATGGCTACACCTTC,-,-,TRBJ1-2,TRBV5-4,13
CASSLGVESGQFF,TGTGCCAGCAGCTTGGGAGTCGAGAGTGGGCAGTTCTTC,-,-,TRBJ2-1,TRBV5-6,13
CASSQRQAKETQYF,TGTGCCAGTAGTCAAAGACAGGCGAAAGAGACCCAGTACTTC,-,-,TRBJ2-5,TRBV19,14
CASSLGEGDIAFF,TGTGCCAGCAGCTTAGGGGAAGGGGACATAGCTTTCTTT,-,-,TRBJ1-1,TRBV7-9,13
CASSAAGAGGTYEQYF,TGTGCCAGTAGTGCCGCGGGAGCGGGGGGAACCTACGAGCAGTACTTC,TRBD2,-,TRBJ2-7,TRBV19,16
CASSPGQGGTSSYEQYF,TGCGCCAGCAGCCCGGGACAGGGGGGGACAAGCTCCTACGAGCAGTACTTC,TRBD1,-,TRBJ2-7,TRBV4-1,17
CASSWDVQETQYF,TGCGCCAGCAGCTGGGATGTGCAAGAGACCCAGTACTTC,-,-,TRBJ2-5,TRBV5-1,13
CAISLAGGVNEQFF,TGTGCCATCAGTCTAGCGGGAGGCGTCAATGAGCAGTTCTTC,TRBD2,-,TRBJ2-1,TRBV10-3,14
CASSLSTGLTGEQYF,TGTGCCAGCAGCTTATCGACAGGGTTAACGGGCGAGCAGTACTTC,TRBD1,-,TRBJ2-7,TRBV7-9,15
CASSFGTSVRGVYEQYF,TGTGCCAGCAGCTTCGGGACTAGCGTTAGAGGGGTGTACGAGCAGTACTTC,TRBD2,-,TRBJ2-7,TRBV13,17
CASSLDPFTDTQYF,TGTGCTAGCAGCTTGGATCCCTTCACAGATACGCAGTATTTT,-,-,TRBJ2-3,TRBV7-7,14
CASSWGQDSTDTQYF,TGTGCCAGCAGTTGGGGGCAGGATAGCACAGATACGCAGTATTTT,-,-,TRBJ2-3,TRBV27,15
CASSQDREGEINYGYTF,TGCGCCAGCAGCCAAGATAGGGAAGGGGAGATTAACTATGGCTACACCTTC,-,-,TRBJ1-2,TRBV4-3,17
CASSLEVTEAFF,TGTGCCAGCAGCTTAGAGGTAACTGAAGCTTTCTTT,-,-,TRBJ1-1,TRBV7-2,12